The sequence of this TCR beta chain was determined in a study of beta chain features in type 1 diabetes. The authors obtained over 98% purity in all sorted populations. The whole isolated RNA underwent reverse transcription, so sequencing captured expressed TCRB transcripts. Assay used: immunoSEQ multiplex PCR; TCRdb lists only in-frame clones, some missing. The sample comprises 150,000 to 170,000 clones, approximately 8.1% of which are singletons, and 0.65% rests with the top ten. CDR3 length equals 13 residues. Germline loops: CDR1 KGHSH, CDR2 LQKENI. Trimming shortened V by 3 bases and J by 2 bases, and 6 bases separated the two germline ends.

The receptor was isolated from a young man in good health. This chain uses TRBV18 with TRBJ2-3; D gene unclear. The material sequenced was central memory CD4+ T cells from blood. The CDR3 sequence is CASSPQNTDTQYF. CDR3 coding DNA: TGTGCCAGCTCACCCCAGAACACAGATACGCAGTATTTT.